This TCR beta chain was sequenced for a study of naive and memory T cell subsets. Two oligonucleotides, mixed equimolar, formed the beta constant-region primer covering TRBC1 and TRBC2. The cDNA 3' end received a ligated single-stranded oligonucleotide carrying the SP2 primer and a 12-nucleotide UMI. MiXCR, applied by TCRdb to the UMI-ligation and nested PCR reads, yields one record per CDR3 protein. This sample has approximately 82,000 distinct CDR3 sequences; 7% occur once, and the top ten carry 1.6%. Trimming stripped 4 bases from V and 4 bases from J, with 7 bases between. The CDR3 extends over 12 amino acids. Germline CDR1 reads LGHDT; CDR2 reads YNNKEL (reference sequence). Separate alpha and beta amplification began at the second PCR step.

Material for sequencing was central memory CD4+ T cells from blood. The chain carries TRBV3-1 and TRBJ1-2, with D unclear. This TCR came from a human donor in good health. The DNA of the CDR3 is TGTGCCAGCAGCCTACGTTCCTATGGCTACACCTTC. This sequence encodes CASSLRSYGYTF.